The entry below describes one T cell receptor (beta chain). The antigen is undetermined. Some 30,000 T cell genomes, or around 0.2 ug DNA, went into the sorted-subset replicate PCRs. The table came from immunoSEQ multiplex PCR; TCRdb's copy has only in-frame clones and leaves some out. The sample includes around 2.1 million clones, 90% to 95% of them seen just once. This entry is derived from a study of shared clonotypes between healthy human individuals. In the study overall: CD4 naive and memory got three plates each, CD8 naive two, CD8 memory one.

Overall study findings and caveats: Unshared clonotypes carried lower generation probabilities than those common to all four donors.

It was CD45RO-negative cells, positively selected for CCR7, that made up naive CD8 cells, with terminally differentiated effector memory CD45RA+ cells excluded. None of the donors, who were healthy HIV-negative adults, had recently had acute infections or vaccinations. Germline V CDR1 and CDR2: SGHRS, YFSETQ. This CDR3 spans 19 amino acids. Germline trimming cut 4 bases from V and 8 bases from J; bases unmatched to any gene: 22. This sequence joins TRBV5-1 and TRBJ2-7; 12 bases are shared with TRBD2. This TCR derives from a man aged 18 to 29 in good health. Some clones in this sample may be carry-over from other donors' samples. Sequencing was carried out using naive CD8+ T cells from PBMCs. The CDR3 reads CASSQTPSGRGETLRKQYF. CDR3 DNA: TGCGCCAGCAGCCAGACCCCTAGCGGGAGGGGGGAGACACTACGAAAGCAGTACTTC.